This TCR beta chain was found in a study of blood T cell repertoires in COVID-19. Study-level background: Spain, Italy and the United States supplied samples that represented acute and convalescent COVID-19. Sources were T cells, B-cell-depleted T cells, or PBMCs; the material itself was cDNA or gDNA.

Method: immunoSEQ multiplex PCR; TCRdb's copy keeps in-frame clones and lacks some. The repertoire consists of 350,000 to 450,000 clones, with 70% to 90% occurring once and the leading ten covering about 7.1%. The V end was cut by 5 bases, the J end by 3 bases, with 8 bases between. The CDR3 extends over 12 amino acids. From germline, CDR1 is ENHRY and CDR2 SYGVKD. Seattle enrolled patients during active infection and tracked them longitudinally. This chain connects TRBV10-3 to TRBJ2-7; D not certain. Material: peripheral blood. This TCR was sampled from a woman aged 60 to 75 with COVID-19, enrolled during active disease. CDR3 sequence (DNA): TGTGCCATCAGTTGGTCAGTCTACGAGCAGTACTTC. This gives the protein CAISWSVYEQYF.